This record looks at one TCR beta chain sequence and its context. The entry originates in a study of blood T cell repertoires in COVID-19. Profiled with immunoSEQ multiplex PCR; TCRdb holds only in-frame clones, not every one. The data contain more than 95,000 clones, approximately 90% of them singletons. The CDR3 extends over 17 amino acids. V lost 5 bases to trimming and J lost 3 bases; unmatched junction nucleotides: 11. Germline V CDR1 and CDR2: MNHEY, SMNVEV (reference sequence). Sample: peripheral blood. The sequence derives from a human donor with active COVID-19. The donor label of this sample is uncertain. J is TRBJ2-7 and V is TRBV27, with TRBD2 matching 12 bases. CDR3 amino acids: CASSPTSGGPVSYEQYF. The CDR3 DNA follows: TGTGCCAGCAGTCCCACTAGCGGGGGGCCTGTAAGCTACGAGCAGTACTTC.